These 18 T cell receptor beta chains were all obtained from the same sample, sequenced in a study of blood T cell repertoires in COVID-19. Sequencing used immunoSEQ multiplex PCR; TCRdb keeps in-frame clones, though not all of them. The table shows about 160,000 clones, with roughly 85% occurring only once. Sequenced material: peripheral blood. Every receptor here comes from a man aged 65-85 years with acute or convalescent COVID-19.

This CDR3 is CASSPPGARTEAFF. DNA for the CDR3: TGTGCCAGCAGCCCCCCAGGGGCACGGACTGAAGCTTTCTTT. The V and J genes are TRBV28 and TRBJ1-1, with D tentatively TRBD1 (6 bases). The V gene lost 6 bases and the J gene lost 5 bases, with 16 bases spanning the gap. CDR3 length: 14 residues. Germline CDR1 and CDR2: MDHEN and SYDVKM.

This chain connects TRBV5-1 to TRBJ2-1; TRBD2 agrees at 7 bases. The V gene end was trimmed by 4 bases and the J gene end by 16 bases; junction bases not matched to a gene: 20. The CDR3 has 15 amino acids. CDR1 is SGHRS and CDR2 is YFSETQ in the germline V gene. The CDR3 sequence: CASSGVGFAGRARFF. CDR3 in DNA: TGCGCCAGCAGCGGGGTGGGGTTCGCGGGGAGGGCCAGATTCTTC. The full variable domain, rest sourced from reference TRBV5-1 and TRBJ2-1, is KAGVTQTPRYLIKTRGQQVTLSCSPISGHRSVSWYQQTPGQGLQFLFEYFSETQRNKGNFPGRFSGRQFSNSRSEMNVSTLELGDSALYLCASSGVGFAGRARFFGPGTRLTVL.

V is TRBV5-8 and J is TRBJ2-7; 9 nucleotides match TRBD1. The CDR3 covers 15 residues. Unmatched junction bases numbered 9, after V lost 3 bases and J lost 5 bases. CDR1 is SGHTS and CDR2 is YDEGEE in the germline V gene. The CDR3 region has the DNA TGTGCCAGCAGCTCGATGGGACAGGGTATCAACGAGCAGTACTTC. Amino acids: CASSSMGQGINEQYF.

The V and J genes are TRBV15 and TRBJ1-4; TRBD1 aligns across 10 bases. CDR1 LNHNV and CDR2 YYDKDF come from the germline V gene (reference sequence). The V gene end was trimmed by 3 bases and the J gene end by 3 bases; junction bases not matched to a gene: 1. The CDR3 totals 15 residues. CDR3 nucleotide sequence: TGTGCCACCAGCAGGACAGGGGGCGCTAATGAAAAACTGTTTTTT. Protein product: CATSRTGGANEKLFF.

The rearrangement links TRBV2 to TRBJ1-1; TRBD1 matches at 9 bases. There are 12 residues in the CDR3. Losses at the gene ends were 1 base for V and 11 bases for J; bases not matched to a gene: 2. Per germline, CDR1 SNHLY and CDR2 FYNNEI. CDR3 nucleotide sequence: TGTGCCAGCAGTGAAGGGACAGGGGTTGCTTTCTTT. Protein: CASSEGTGVAFF.

The rearrangement uses TRBV4-3 and TRBJ2-1, with a possible D match to TRBD2 (6 bases). The CDR3 runs 15 residues. In germline, CDR1 is LGHNA, CDR2 YSLEER. V dropped 1 base and J dropped 4 bases, with 11 bases sitting between them. The CDR3 here is CASSQGGAGYNEQFF. The CDR3 coding sequence is TGCGCCAGCAGCCAAGGCGGGGCGGGGTACAATGAGCAGTTCTTC.

This clone was observed a few times. J is TRBJ2-1 and V is TRBV25-1, with no clear D. The germline CDR1 and CDR2 sequences are MGHDK and SYGVNS. The CDR3 is 14 amino acids. Trimming removed 7 bases at V and 6 bases at J, with 16 bases between. CDR3 loop: CASTSNLPPNEQFF. The CDR3 nucleotides read TGTGCCAGCACCTCTAACCTCCCCCCCAATGAGCAGTTCTTC.

The rearrangement uses TRBV3-1 (or the pseudogene TRBV3-2) and TRBJ2-7, with D uncertain. The CDR3 has 11 residues. V dropped 0 bases and J dropped 7 bases, with 4 bases sitting between them. Germline-derived CDR1 and CDR2 are LGHDT and YNNKEL (reference sequence). CDR3 nucleotides: TGTGCCAGCAGCCAAGACCTAGAGCAGTACTTC. Its protein product is CASSQDLEQYF.

V is TRBV28 and J is TRBJ2-2, with TRBD2 matching over 11 bases. Germline CDR1 is MDHEN and CDR2 is SYDVKM. The CDR3 sequence is 14 residues long. Unmatched junction bases numbered 4, after V lost 5 bases and J lost 8 bases. The DNA for the CDR3 is TGTGCCAGCAGTCTAGCGGGAGGAACGGGGGAGCTGTTTTTT. Its protein product is CASSLAGGTGELFF.

Concerning this clone itself: One junction end disagrees with the germline gene, perhaps due to a read error. This chain links TRBV7-9 with TRBJ2-1; D might be TRBD2 (6 bases). This CDR3 is built from 14 residues. In germline, CDR1 is SEHNR, CDR2 FQNEAQ (reference sequence). The CDR3 is CAQASWDSHNEQFF. The DNA of the CDR3 is TGTGCCCAGGCCTCTTGGGACTCCCACAATGAGCAGTTCTTC.

The sample holds a few counts of this clone. Other DNA sequences in the sample encode the same CDR3. V usage is TRBV7-9 and J usage is TRBJ2-5; TRBD2 matches at 13 bases. The CDR3 length is 16 residues. V shed 6 bases and J 4 bases; nucleotides not matched to a gene: 8. Germline V lookup: CDR1 SEHNR, CDR2 FQNEAQ (reference sequence). The CDR3 spells CASSLRLAGGGETQYF. Written as DNA, the CDR3 is TGTGCCAGCAGTTTAAGACTAGCGGGAGGAGGAGAGACCCAGTACTTC.

The gene calls are TRBV18 and TRBJ1-3; tentative D call: TRBD1 (6 bases). The CDR3 is made up of 14 amino acids. Looked up from germline, CDR1 is KGHSH and CDR2 is LQKENI. V shed 4 bases and J shed 0 bases, with 7 bases lying between them. CDR3 bases: TGTGCCAGCTCACGACAGGACTCTGGAAACACCATATATTTT. This gives the protein CASSRQDSGNTIYF. Full variable domain (missing parts from reference TRBV18 and TRBJ1-3): NAGVMQNPRHLVRRRGQEARLRCSPMKGHSHVYWYRQLPEEGLKFMVYLQKENIIDESGMPKERFSAEFPKEGPSILRIQQVVRGDSAAYFCASSRQDSGNTIYFGEGSWLTVV.

DNA for the CDR3: TGTGCCAGCAGCCAAGGAGGAGGACTAGCCTCAGATACGCAGTATTTT. Encoded protein: CASSQGGGLASDTQYF. The V and J genes are TRBV3-1 (or the pseudogene TRBV3-2) and TRBJ2-3, with TRBD2 identical over 8 bases. V lost 1 base and J lost 4; bases outside the gene matches: 7. This CDR3 is built from 16 residues. Germline CDR1 LGHDT, CDR2 YNNKEL (reference sequence).

The rearrangement uses TRBV28 and TRBJ1-5; D perhaps matches TRBD1 (6 bases). V shed 6 bases and J shed 4 bases, with 16 bases lying between them. CDR1 and CDR2 from the germline V gene are MDHEN and SYDVKM. This CDR3 has 15 amino acids. The CDR3 protein is CASRIQGAGNQPQHF. CDR3 DNA sequence: TGTGCCAGCAGGATACAGGGAGCGGGGAATCAGCCCCAGCATTTT.

This chain links TRBV7-2 with TRBJ2-7; D gene unclear. Germline-derived CDR1 and CDR2 are SGHTA and FQGNSA. This CDR3 comprises 16 residues. V lost 1 base and J 0 bases, leaving 13 bases between the germline ends. This CDR3 is CASSLVVGQSSYEQYF. CDR3 bases: TGTGCCAGCAGCTTAGTTGTGGGCCAGAGCTCCTACGAGCAGTACTTC.

This clone is a singleton in its sample. This CDR3 reads CASSTPTGGYDTQYF. As DNA, the CDR3 is TGTGCCAGTAGTACCCCGACAGGGGGGTACGATACGCAGTATTTT. V and J are TRBV19 and TRBJ2-3, with 9 bases fitting TRBD1. After removal of 4 bases from V and 6 bases from J, the junction contained 8 bases not matched to a gene. The CDR3 extends over 15 amino acids. Germline V CDR1 and CDR2: LNHDA, SQIVND (reference sequence).

This chain links TRBV7-2 with TRBJ2-3, with 7 nucleotides matching TRBD1. This CDR3 is built from 16 residues. Per the germline V gene, CDR1 is SGHTA and CDR2 is FQGNSA. Unmatched junction bases numbered 8, after V lost 5 bases and J lost 0 bases. CDR3 DNA: TGTGCCAGCAGCCCCTGGACAGGTTCTAGCACAGATACGCAGTATTTT. Translated: CASSPWTGSSTDTQYF.

In this sample, this clone turned up once. The V gene is TRBV19, the J gene TRBJ1-2, with no clear D. The V end lost 4 bases, the J end lost 7 bases, and 16 bases lay between the germline ends. Germline V gene sequence: CDR1 LNHDA, CDR2 SQIVND (reference sequence). The CDR3 runs 14 residues. As DNA, the CDR3 is TGTGCCAGTAGTAGCCGGGGTCTTACATCTGGCTACACCTTC. Translation: CASSSRGLTSGYTF.